These 20 T cell receptor beta chains share one sample of origin, sequenced in a study of cytomegalovirus exposure and HLA in healthy donors. The PCR ran on 60 Vbeta and 13 Jbeta primers. The data were produced by immunoSEQ multiplex PCR, yet TCRdb's version contains in-frame clones alone and is incomplete. The sample has fewer than 200,000 clones, approximately 82% seen once. The material sequenced was PBMCs. The receptors were sampled from a woman in her twenties or thirties in good health and CMV-seronegative.

Concerning this clone: The junction does not match germline at one end; this may be a read error. The chain recombines TRBV19 with TRBJ2-7, with 7 positions matching TRBD1. This CDR3 is 15 amino acids long. The germline gives CDR1 LNHDA, CDR2 SQIVND (reference sequence). This chain's CDR3 is CASSSDRVTSYGQYF. The CDR3, as DNA: TGTGCCAGTAGTAGCGACAGGGTCACCTCCTACGGGCAGTACTTC.

The V gene is TRBV7-9, the J gene TRBJ2-5; 8 bases are shared with TRBD1. The germline V gene has CDR1 SEHNR and CDR2 FQNEAQ (reference sequence). The CDR3 spans 16 residues. Trimming removed 5 bases from V and 2 bases from J; junction bases left unmatched: 10. The DNA for the CDR3 is TGTGCCAGCAGCCCAAGACAGGGGAGTCGGCAAGAGACCCAGTACTTC. Amino acid sequence: CASSPRQGSRQETQYF.

The chain joins TRBV4-3 to TRBJ2-4, with TRBD2 matching over 7 bases. J was trimmed by 10 bases and V by 3 bases; bases with no gene match: 15. Germline V CDR1 and CDR2: LGHNA, YSLEER. This CDR3 spans 16 amino acids. DNA for the CDR3: TGCGCCAGCAGCCAGCAGCGGGACCCCCGGGTTGATATTCAGTACTTC. Translation gives CASSQQRDPRVDIQYF.

This clone was seen a few times. V and J are TRBV7-3 and TRBJ1-1; D call uncertain. Per germline, CDR1 SGHTA and CDR2 FQGTGA. The V gene lost 6 bases and the J gene lost 1 base, with 9 bases spanning the gap. This CDR3 contains 13 residues. The CDR3 DNA reads TGTGCCAGCAGAGAACAGACGAACACTGAAGCTTTCTTT. Residues: CASREQTNTEAFF.

The V gene is TRBV2, the J gene TRBJ1-5; D unresolved. Germline V CDR1 and CDR2: SNHLY, FYNNEI. The length of the CDR3 is 13 residues. Deletions cut 3 bases from V and 1 base from J, with 4 bases between. The CDR3 region is CASSEGSNQPQHF. CDR3 coding DNA: TGTGCCAGCAGTGAGGGCAGCAATCAGCCCCAGCATTTT.

This sequence joins TRBV29-1 and TRBJ1-2; TRBD1 agrees at 7 bases. The CDR3 has 11 amino acids. With 6 bases clipped from V and 5 bases from J, the junction kept 3 bases outside the gene matches. Germline CDR1 is SQVTM and CDR2 is ANQGSEA. For the CDR3, the DNA is TGCAGCGTCCGGGACAGTTATGGCTACACCTTC. As protein: CSVRDSYGYTF.

The chain couples TRBV19 to TRBJ2-3, with 8 nucleotides matching TRBD2. The CDR3 spans 15 residues. V lost 5 bases, J lost 4 bases, and 8 bases stayed unmatched. Germline CDR1 LNHDA, CDR2 SQIVND (reference sequence). The CDR3 here is CASSPRDGGADTQYF. The CDR3 DNA follows: TGTGCCAGTAGTCCTAGAGACGGGGGGGCAGATACGCAGTATTTT. Variable domain in full (rest from reference TRBV19 and TRBJ2-3): DGGITQSPKYLFRKEGQNVTLSCEQNLNHDAMYWYRQDPGQGLRLIYYSQIVNDFQKGDIAEGYSVSREKKESFPLTVTSAQKNPTAFYLCASSPRDGGADTQYFGPGTRLTVL.

V usage is TRBV7-2 and J usage is TRBJ2-3, with D possibly matching TRBD2 (6 bases). V was shortened by 0 bases and J by 7 bases, with 14 bases between the two germline ends. The germline gives CDR1 SGHTA, CDR2 FQGNSA. The CDR3 is 15 amino acids. CDR3 bases: TGTGCCAGCAGCTTAGCGGGGGGATTCCGAAATACGCAGTATTTT. It specifies CASSLAGGFRNTQYF.

The chain is built from TRBV18 and TRBJ2-5, with 8 bases fitting TRBD1. The CDR3 has 15 residues. Germline CDR1 KGHSH, CDR2 LQKENI. The ends lost 3 bases at V and 0 bases at J; junction bases unmatched: 3. CDR3 region: CASSPRTGNQETQYF. The CDR3 nucleotides are TGTGCCAGCTCACCTCGGACAGGGAACCAAGAGACCCAGTACTTC. The full variable domain, completed using reference TRBV18 and TRBJ2-5, is NAGVMQNPRHLVRRRGQEARLRCSPMKGHSHVYWYRQLPEEGLKFMVYLQKENIIDESGMPKERFSAEFPKEGPSILRIQQVVRGDSAAYFCASSPRTGNQETQYFGPGTRLLVL.

J is TRBJ2-1 and V is TRBV6-1; 15 bases line up with TRBD2. The V segment lost 4 bases and the J segment 15 bases; nucleotides outside the gene matches: 4. CDR3 length equals 13 residues. Germline-derived CDR1 and CDR2 are MNHNS and SASEGT. The CDR3 DNA reads TGTGCCAGCAGTGCGGGACTAGCGGGGGGTCTGTTCTTC. Translation gives CASSAGLAGGLFF.

This chain uses TRBV28 with TRBJ2-3; no definite D call. Germline V gene data show CDR1 as MDHEN and CDR2 as SYDVKM. Trimming removed 8 bases from V and 2 bases from J, with 11 bases in between. The CDR3 has 13 amino acids. In DNA form, the CDR3 reads TGTGCCAGCTCTTGGGCCGTCACAGATACGCAGTATTTT. Protein product: CASSWAVTDTQYF.

The CDR3 sequence is CASSSPGLAATSTYNEQFF. CDR3 sequence (DNA): TGTGCCAGCAGCTCTCCGGGACTAGCGGCCACTTCAACCTACAATGAGCAGTTCTTC. V and J are TRBV5-4 and TRBJ2-1; 11 bases agree with TRBD2. The CDR3 runs 19 residues. Unmatched junction bases numbered 13, after V lost 3 bases and J lost 2 bases. Per the germline V gene, CDR1 is SGHNT and CDR2 is YYREEE (reference sequence).

This clone was observed a few times. The V and J genes are TRBV20-1 and TRBJ2-7; no reliable D call. V lost 6 bases and J lost 2, with 8 bases in between. In germline, CDR1 is DFQATT, CDR2 SNEGSKA (reference sequence). The CDR3 is made up of 11 amino acids. DNA for the CDR3: TGCAGTGCCCCAGATACCTACGAGCAGTACTTC. Protein: CSAPDTYEQYF.

V and J are TRBV19 and TRBJ1-1; 8 nucleotides match TRBD1. After removal of 9 bases from V and 0 bases from J, the junction contained 9 bases not matched to a gene. The CDR3 runs 15 residues. The germline V gene encodes CDR1 LNHDA and CDR2 SQIVND (reference sequence). This CDR3 reads CASQFRDRLNTEAFF. In DNA form, the CDR3 reads TGTGCCAGCCAATTTCGGGACAGGTTGAACACTGAAGCTTTCTTT.

The rearrangement links TRBV5-1 to TRBJ1-4, with D maybe TRBD1 (5 bases). From germline, CDR1 is SGHRS and CDR2 YFSETQ. Trimming took off 4 bases at V and 5 bases at J, with 15 bases between the two ends. The CDR3 spans 15 residues. The CDR3 sequence: CASSPQGRANEKLFF. Here the CDR3 DNA reads TGCGCCAGCAGCCCCCAGGGAAGAGCGAATGAAAAACTGTTTTTT.

This clone was recorded a few times. At the DNA level, this CDR3 is encoded by other sequences in the same sample as well. The rearrangement joins TRBV7-9 to TRBJ2-7; D possibly corresponds to TRBD2 (6 bases). Germline V CDR1 and CDR2: SEHNR, FQNEAQ (reference sequence). Trimming removed 4 bases from V and 7 bases from J, with 8 bases in between. The CDR3 is 11 amino acids. The DNA for the CDR3 is TGTGCCAGCAGCTCCCGGGGGGAGCAGTACTTC. It is translated as CASSSRGEQYF.

This clone was observed once. This sequence joins TRBV7-2 and TRBJ2-3; 14 nucleotides align to TRBD2. With V trimmed by 3 bases and J by 8 bases, 7 bases remained unmatched. The CDR3 has 16 amino acids. Germline CDR1 and CDR2: SGHTA and FQGNSA. The CDR3 nucleotides read TGTGCCAGCAGCTTTCGAGCCGGGACTAGCGGGAGTACGCAGTATTTT. Translated, it gives CASSFRAGTSGSTQYF. The entire variable domain, with the rest obtained from reference TRBV7-2 and TRBJ2-3, is as follows: GAGVSQSPSNKVTEKGKDVELRCDPISGHTALYWYRQSLGQGLEFLIYFQGNSAPDKSGLPSDRFSAERTGGSVSTLTIQRTQQEDSAVYLCASSFRAGTSGSTQYFGPGTRLTVL.

The rearrangement joins TRBV2 to TRBJ1-5; TRBD1 agrees at 10 bases. This CDR3 has 14 residues. The germline V gene has CDR1 SNHLY and CDR2 FYNNEI. The V and J ends lost 8 bases and 7 bases, in that order; junction bases with no gene match: 8. The CDR3 DNA reads as TGTGCCAGCTCCGGGACAGGGGTGGACCAGCCCCAGCATTTT. The encoded protein is CASSGTGVDQPQHF.

This chain links TRBV7-2 with TRBJ1-1; TRBD1 matches at 9 bases. The V and J ends lost 2 bases and 7 bases, in that order; junction bases with no gene match: 5. The V gene's germline CDR1 is SGHTA and CDR2 FQGNSA. The CDR3 is 14 amino acids. CDR3 sequence: CASSLKGTGFEAFF. CDR3 DNA: TGTGCCAGCAGCTTAAAGGGGACAGGGTTTGAAGCTTTCTTT.

In its sample, this clone was seen once. The chain joins TRBV30 to TRBJ2-3; TRBD2 matches at 9 bases. There are 14 residues in the CDR3. Per the germline V gene, CDR1 is GTSNPN and CDR2 is SVGIG (reference sequence). The CDR3 DNA is TGTTCAAACGGAGCGGGAGGAAGCACAGATACGCAGTATTTT. Translated, it gives CSNGAGGSTDTQYF.